This T cell receptor (beta chain) was sequenced during a study of OX40 agonist ivuxolimab in advanced cancers. Study at large: Every 2 weeks, patients received ivuxolimab intravenously, dosed at 0.01 to 10 mg/kg. Study-level results: Expanded clones were, on average, more numerous among CD8+ T cells than CD4+. The expanded peripheral T cells' antigen specificity was not determined.

The count of this clone is one. Its antigen is unknown. Generated by immunoSEQ multiplex PCR, the TCRdb table keeps only in-frame clones and is missing some. The sample shows about 32,000 clones, roughly four fifths of them seen only once. CDR3 length: 13 amino acids. V dropped 8 bases and J dropped 9; count of bases not matched to a gene: 9. Germline lookup yields CDR1 SGHTA and CDR2 FQGTGA. Blood was sampled at baseline, cycle 4 day 1, and cycle 7 day 1. This TCR came from an adult with an advanced solid tumor such as melanoma, head and neck, liver or kidney cancer. Sequences were derived from CD4+ or CD8+ T cells sorted from blood, sampled in a trial of the OX40 agonist ivuxolimab. The chain employs TRBV7-3 and TRBJ2-1; TRBD2 matches at 8 bases. The CDR3 sequence is CASGPGLGIEQFF. The DNA of the CDR3 is TGTGCCAGCGGTCCGGGACTAGGGATTGAGCAGTTCTTC.